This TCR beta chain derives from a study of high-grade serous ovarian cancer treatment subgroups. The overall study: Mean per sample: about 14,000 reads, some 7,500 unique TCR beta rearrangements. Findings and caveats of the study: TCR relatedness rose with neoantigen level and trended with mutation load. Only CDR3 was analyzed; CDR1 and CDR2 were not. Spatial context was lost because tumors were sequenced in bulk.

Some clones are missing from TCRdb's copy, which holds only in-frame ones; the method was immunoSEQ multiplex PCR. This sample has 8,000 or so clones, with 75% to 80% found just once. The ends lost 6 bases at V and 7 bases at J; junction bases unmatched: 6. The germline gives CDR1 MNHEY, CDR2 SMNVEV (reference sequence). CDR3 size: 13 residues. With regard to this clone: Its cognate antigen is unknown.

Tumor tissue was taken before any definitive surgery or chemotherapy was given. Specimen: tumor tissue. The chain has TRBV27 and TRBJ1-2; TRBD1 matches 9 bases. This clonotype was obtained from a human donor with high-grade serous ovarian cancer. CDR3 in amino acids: CASRGGTGSGYTF. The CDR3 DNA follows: TGTGCCAGCAGGGGGGGGACAGGGAGTGGCTACACCTTC.